One sample yielded the 17 T cell receptor beta chains listed below, sequenced in a study of OX40 agonist ivuxolimab in advanced cancers. Libraries were prepared by immunoSEQ multiplex PCR; TCRdb keeps only in-frame clonotypes and omits some of them. The repertoire holds about 84,000 clones, with 75% to 90% as singletons. Sequenced here: CD4+ or CD8+ T cells sorted from blood, sampled in a trial of the OX40 agonist ivuxolimab. Source of these receptors: an adult with an advanced solid tumor such as melanoma, head and neck, liver or kidney cancer.

The CDR3 here is CASSSRQARDTQYF. The CDR3 DNA follows: TGTGCCAGCAGCTCTCGACAGGCAAGAGATACGCAGTATTTT. The chain couples TRBV5-4 to TRBJ2-3, with D perhaps TRBD1 (6 bases). Trimming took off 3 bases at V and 5 bases at J, with 13 bases between the two ends. Germline V CDR1 and CDR2: SGHNT, YYREEE (reference sequence). The CDR3 extends over 14 amino acids.

The chain carries TRBV6-1 and TRBJ1-2; D is unresolved. Germline-derived CDR1 and CDR2 are MNHNS and SASEGT. V was shortened by 3 bases and J by 2 bases, with 4 bases between the two germline ends. This CDR3 has 12 residues. The CDR3 nucleotides are TGTGCCAGCAGTGACACCAACTATGGCTACACCTTC. It specifies CASSDTNYGYTF.

The J gene is TRBJ2-1, the V gene TRBV5-1; D may be TRBD1 or TRBD2 (5 bases each). V dropped 2 bases and J dropped 9 bases, with 12 bases sitting between them. Germline-derived CDR1 and CDR2 are SGHRS and YFSETQ. This CDR3 comprises 13 residues. The CDR3 DNA is TGCGCCAGCAGCTTCGAGGGGCCGGCTGAGCAGTTCTTC. This sequence encodes CASSFEGPAEQFF.

The gene calls are TRBV10-1 and TRBJ2-2; D unresolved. Trimming removed 5 bases at V and 2 bases at J, with 0 bases between. The CDR3 covers 11 residues. CDR1 and CDR2 (germline): WNHNN, SYGVQD (reference sequence). In DNA, the CDR3 is TGCGCCAGCAGTAACACCGGGGAGCTGTTTTTT. Translating gives CASSNTGELFF.

This rearrangement joins TRBV7-2 to TRBJ2-1; 7 positions match TRBD2. With 4 bases clipped from V and 0 bases from J, the junction kept 6 bases outside the gene matches. Germline loops: CDR1 SGHTA, CDR2 FQGNSA. CDR3 length: 16 amino acids. The CDR3 DNA follows: TGTGCCAGCAGCTCAATAGCGGGTAGCTCCTACAATGAGCAGTTCTTC. Encoded protein: CASSSIAGSSYNEQFF. Combining the CDR3 with reference TRBV7-2 and TRBJ2-1 gives the whole variable domain GAGVSQSPSNKVTEKGKDVELRCDPISGHTALYWYRQSLGQGLEFLIYFQGNSAPDKSGLPSDRFSAERTGGSVSTLTIQRTQQEDSAVYLCASSSIAGSSYNEQFFGPGTRLTVL.

V and J are TRBV7-2 and TRBJ2-3; 8 bases match TRBD2. The V and J ends lost 1 base and 6 bases, in that order; junction bases with no gene match: 3. The CDR3 runs 14 residues. Germline CDR1 and CDR2: SGHTA and FQGNSA. Written as DNA, the CDR3 is TGTGCCAGCAGCTTAGAGGGCGGGGGGGATACGCAGTATTTT. This gives the protein CASSLEGGGDTQYF.

The CDR3 nucleotides are TGTGCCAGCTCAACGACAGGCGGGGACTATGGCTACACCTTC. Its protein is CASSTTGGDYGYTF. The gene calls are TRBV18 and TRBJ1-2, with D perhaps TRBD1 (6 bases). The CDR3 consists of 14 residues. V dropped 5 bases and J dropped 3 bases, with 13 bases sitting between them. Germline assignment: CDR1 KGHSH and CDR2 LQKENI.

This chain joins TRBV19 and TRBJ1-4; 8 bases map to TRBD1. V lost 5 bases to trimming and J lost 2 bases; unmatched junction nucleotides: 7. This CDR3 comprises 16 residues. Germline loops: CDR1 LNHDA, CDR2 SQIVND (reference sequence). CDR3: CASSHLRTGTNEKLFF. DNA of the CDR3: TGTGCCAGTAGTCACCTCCGGACAGGGACTAATGAAAAACTGTTTTTT.

The chain is built from TRBV6-6 and TRBJ1-1; TRBD1 might be the D (5 bases). CDR3 length: 12 amino acids. Trimming removed 11 bases at V and 7 bases at J, with 17 bases between. Germline loops: CDR1 MNHNY, CDR2 SVGAGI (reference sequence). As DNA, the CDR3 is TGTGCCGCAAACGGGGCGGGTCGTGAAGCTTTCTTT. It encodes CAANGAGREAFF.

The chain uses TRBV28 and TRBJ1-1; the match to TRBD1 covers 9 bases. This CDR3 has 14 residues. Trimming cost V 5 bases and J 5 bases; bases outside gene matches: 6. Germline CDR1 and CDR2: MDHEN and SYDVKM. As DNA, the CDR3 is TGTGCCAGCAGTCCGGGACAGGGCGGGACTGAAGCTTTCTTT. This gives the protein CASSPGQGGTEAFF.

The chain couples TRBV7-9 to TRBJ2-5; D unclear. Deletions cut 2 bases from V and 1 base from J, with 8 bases between. The CDR3 totals 14 residues. Germline V gene data show CDR1 as SEHNR and CDR2 as FQNEAQ (reference sequence). The CDR3 sequence: CASSLSASQETQYF. The CDR3 region has the DNA TGTGCCAGCAGCTTAAGCGCCAGCCAAGAGACCCAGTACTTC.

The CDR3 coding sequence is TGTGCCAGCAGCAAACAAGGACACCTCTATTCACCCCTCCACTTT. It is translated as CASSKQGHLYSPLHF. This chain joins TRBV21-1 and TRBJ1-6; the D call in the table, TRBD1, was not verified against the DNA. TRBV21-1 is designated a pseudogene. The CDR3 spans 15 residues.

The DNA of the CDR3 is TGTGCCAGCAGGGGGGACGCCGGGGAGCTGTTTTTT. It yields the protein CASRGDAGELFF. The chain is built from TRBV2 and TRBJ2-2; the D call may be TRBD1 or TRBD2 (5 bases each). Trimming shortened V by 6 bases and J by 6 bases, and 8 bases separated the two germline ends. This CDR3 comprises 12 residues. In germline, CDR1 is SNHLY, CDR2 FYNNEI.

This chain links TRBV28 with TRBJ1-1, with D hard to call. V was clipped by 3 bases and J by 2 bases, with 7 bases between them. The CDR3 covers 13 residues. CDR1 and CDR2 from the germline V gene are MDHEN and SYDVKM. Here the CDR3 reads CASSLPGNTEAFF. The CDR3 DNA sequence: TGTGCCAGCAGTTTGCCCGGTAACACTGAAGCTTTCTTT.

The chain combines TRBV5-1 with TRBJ1-2, with D possibly being TRBD1 (5 bases). CDR1 and CDR2 from the germline V gene are SGHRS and YFSETQ. The CDR3 length is 15 residues. V lost 1 base and J lost 7, with 17 bases in between. The CDR3 coding sequence is TGCGCCAGCAGCTTGTCCGCAGGGATGAGTAGTGGCTACACCTTC. Encoded protein: CASSLSAGMSSGYTF.

This sequence joins TRBV7-2 and TRBJ2-1; TRBD1 matches at 8 bases. The CDR3 has 14 amino acids. Trimming took 4 bases from V and 5 from J; bases not matched to a gene: 4. CDR1 is SGHTA, CDR2 FQGNSA, per germline. This CDR3 is CASSYGTGHNEQFF. CDR3 DNA sequence: TGTGCCAGCAGCTACGGGACAGGTCACAATGAGCAGTTCTTC.

The CDR3 nucleotides are TGTGCCAGCAGCTCCCAAGAGGGCAGGGATGCTTTCTTT. It is translated as CASSSQEGRDAFF. The V gene is TRBV6-1, the J gene TRBJ1-1; possibly TRBD1 for D (5 bases). V was trimmed by 6 bases and J by 11 bases, leaving 19 bases between them. Per germline, CDR1 MNHNS and CDR2 SASEGT. The CDR3 extends over 13 amino acids.